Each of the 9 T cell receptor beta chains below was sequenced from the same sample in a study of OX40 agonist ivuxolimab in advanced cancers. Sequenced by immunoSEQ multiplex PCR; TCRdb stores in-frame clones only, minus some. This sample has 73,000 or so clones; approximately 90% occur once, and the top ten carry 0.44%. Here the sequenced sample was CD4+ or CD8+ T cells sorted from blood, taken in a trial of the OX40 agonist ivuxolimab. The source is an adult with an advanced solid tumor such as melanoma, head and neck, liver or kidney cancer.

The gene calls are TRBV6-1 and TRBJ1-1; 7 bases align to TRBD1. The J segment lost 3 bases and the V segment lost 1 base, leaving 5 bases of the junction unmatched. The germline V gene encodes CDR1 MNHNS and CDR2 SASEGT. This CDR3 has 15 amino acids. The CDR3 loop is CASSEGQGGYTEAFF. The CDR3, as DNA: TGTGCCAGCAGTGAAGGACAGGGAGGTTACACTGAAGCTTTCTTT.

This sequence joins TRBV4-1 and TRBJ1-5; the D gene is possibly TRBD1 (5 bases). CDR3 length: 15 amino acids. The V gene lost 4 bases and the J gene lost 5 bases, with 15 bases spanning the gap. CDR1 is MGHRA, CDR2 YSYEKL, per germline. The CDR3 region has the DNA TGCGCCAGCAGCCCCCTCCCAGGGAACGATCAGCCCCAGCATTTT. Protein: CASSPLPGNDQPQHF.

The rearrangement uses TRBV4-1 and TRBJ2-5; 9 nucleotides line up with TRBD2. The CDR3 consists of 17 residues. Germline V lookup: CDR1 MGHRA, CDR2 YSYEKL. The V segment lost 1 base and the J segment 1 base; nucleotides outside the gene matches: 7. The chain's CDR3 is CASSQVSAGGTQETQYF. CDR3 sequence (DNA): TGCGCCAGCAGCCAAGTATCAGCGGGAGGAACCCAAGAGACCCAGTACTTC.

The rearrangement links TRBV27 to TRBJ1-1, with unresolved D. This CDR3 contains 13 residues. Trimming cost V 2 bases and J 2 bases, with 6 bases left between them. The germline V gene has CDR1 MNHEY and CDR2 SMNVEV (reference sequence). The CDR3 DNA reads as TGTGCCAGCAGTTTAGGACGTAACACTGAAGCTTTCTTT. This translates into CASSLGRNTEAFF.

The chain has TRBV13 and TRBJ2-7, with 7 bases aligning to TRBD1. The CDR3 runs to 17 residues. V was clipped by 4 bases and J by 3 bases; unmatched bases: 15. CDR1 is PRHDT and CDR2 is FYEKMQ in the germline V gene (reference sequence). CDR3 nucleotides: TGTGCCAGCAGCTACAAAAGTGTGGACAGGATTATCTACGAGCAGTACTTC. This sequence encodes CASSYKSVDRIIYEQYF.

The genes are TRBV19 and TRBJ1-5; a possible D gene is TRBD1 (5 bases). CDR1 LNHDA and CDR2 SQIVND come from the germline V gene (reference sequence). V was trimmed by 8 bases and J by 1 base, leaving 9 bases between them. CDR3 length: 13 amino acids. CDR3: CASGHKSNQPQHF. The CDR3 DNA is TGTGCCAGTGGACACAAGAGCAATCAGCCCCAGCATTTT.

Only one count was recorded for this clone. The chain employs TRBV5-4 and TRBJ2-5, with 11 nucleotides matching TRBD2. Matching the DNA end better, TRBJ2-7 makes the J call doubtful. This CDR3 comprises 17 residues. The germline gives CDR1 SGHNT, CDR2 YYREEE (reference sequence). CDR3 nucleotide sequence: TGTGCCAGCAGCTTGGGGGCCTTAGCGGGAGGGTACTCCGAGCAGTACTTC. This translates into CASSLGALAGGYSEQYF.

CDR3 sequence: CASSLSVPARSDEQYF. In DNA form, the CDR3 reads TGTGCCAGCAGTTTGTCCGTCCCCGCTCGGAGCGACGAGCAGTACTTC. The V call is TRBV27, the J call TRBJ2-7; D remains unclear. Looked up from germline, CDR1 is MNHEY and CDR2 is SMNVEV (reference sequence). The CDR3 loop spans 16 amino acids. V lost 3 bases, J lost 5 bases, and 20 bases lay in between.

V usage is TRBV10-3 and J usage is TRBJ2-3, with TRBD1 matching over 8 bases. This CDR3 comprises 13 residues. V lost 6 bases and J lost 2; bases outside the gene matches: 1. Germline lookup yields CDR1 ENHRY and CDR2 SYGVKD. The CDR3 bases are TGTGCCATCAGGGACAGGGACACAGATACGCAGTATTTT. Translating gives CAIRDRDTDTQYF.